This T cell receptor beta chain was found in a study of blood T cell repertoires in COVID-19 (dated by TCRdb to between 2020 and 2021). Study-level background: Samples from collaborators originated in the United States, Italy and Spain and spanned both the acute and convalescent phases of COVID-19. The prospective study material was composed of cDNA or gDNA derived from T cells, B-cell-depleted T cells, or PBMCs. Deeply sampled blood TCRbeta repertoires from subjects exposed to, actively infected with, or recovered from COVID-19 were included in the dataset. The repertoires were released in a freely available public database meant as a resource for research on the immune response to SARS-CoV-2. The samples were drawn from two sources: the first 160 participants of the ongoing ImmuneRACE study, and 1,000 to 1,500 subjects contributed by 6 global collaborators. The sample metadata nearly always contained a de-identified subject ID, COVID-19 status, age in years and sex. Where available, HLA class I and class II types were obtained from metadata supplied by the sample provider rather than from assay-based typing. General conclusions and limits of the study: Clinical and demographic metadata were provided uncurated, with the amount varying by source and participant.

Collaborating institutions collected whole blood in K2EDTA tubes following their own protocols. For TCRbeta analysis, collaborator samples were shipped as frozen whole blood, as isolated PBMCs, or as DNA extracted from either sample type. The immunoSEQ Assay, a bias-controlled multiplex PCR, was used to amplify TCRbeta CDR3 regions from genomic DNA. The study's own analysis went as follows. The number of nucleated cells in each sample was estimated from the amplification of reference gene primers within the assay. Sequence reads were collapsed and filtered to measure the absolute abundance of every unique TCRbeta CDR3 rearrangement. For each sample, productive Simpson clonality was calculated by taking the square root of Simpson's diversity index across productive rearrangements. Here the immuneACCESS table is served through TCRdb, limited to in-frame sequences with V and J called. Missing clones are a known gap in these copies; in checked studies unresolved V genes cover under half, and the rest lacks a known reason. V and J calls and clone size are copied from that table; D and trimming were computed from the DNA. This sample is represented by about 160,000 clones; roughly 90% of them were singletons. About 2.8% of the sample lies in the top ten.

For CDR1 and CDR2, the germline V gene (reference sequence) lists SEHNR and FQNEAQ. V is pruned by 5 bases and J by 3 bases, leaving 11 bases of the junction without a gene match. The CDR3 covers 16 residues, taking in both the cysteine and the phenylalanine. This entry keeps only the CDR3 DNA: 48 bases, framed from base 1. On this clone: The antigen this receptor binds is unknown. Qualities for individual bases were not recorded, and no much larger clone is one base off.

The sequenced material came from peripheral blood. The receptor was isolated from a man between 60 and 75 years old with acute or convalescent COVID-19. The V gene is TRBV7-9 and the J gene is TRBJ2-7; TRBD1 fits 9 bases in the junction. The sequenced DNA is TGTGCCAGCAGCCCTGGGACAGGGAAATCTCTCTACGAGCAGTACTTC. This sequence encodes CASSPGTGKSLYEQYF.